These 22 T cell receptor beta chains were sequenced from one sample in a study of cytomegalovirus exposure and HLA in healthy donors. Assay: immunoSEQ multiplex PCR; the TCRdb copy retains only in-frame clones and omits some. Among 80,000 to 100,000 clones listed, roughly 87% were seen once. The sequenced sample consisted of PBMCs. The receptor source for this set is a man in his late teens or twenties in good health and CMV-seropositive.

The rearrangement uses TRBV11-2 and TRBJ2-5, with D maybe TRBD1 (6 bases). This CDR3 is 14 amino acids long. Germline CDR1 reads SGHAT; CDR2 reads FQNNGV. Trimming left V 5 bases short and J 5 bases short, with 15 bases between. The CDR3 loop is CASSLGHLPETQYF. DNA of the CDR3: TGTGCCAGCAGCCTGGGACACCTCCCGGAGACCCAGTACTTC.

This sequence joins TRBV28 and TRBJ2-7; D gene uncertain. Trimming shortened V by 8 bases and J by 4 bases, and 12 bases separated the two germline ends. The germline V gene has CDR1 MDHEN and CDR2 SYDVKM. The CDR3 sequence is 12 residues long. CDR3: CASSGVQYEQYF. DNA of the CDR3: TGTGCCAGCTCAGGCGTTCAGTACGAGCAGTACTTC. Supplemented by reference TRBV28 and TRBJ2-7, the full variable domain reads DVKVTQSSRYLVKRTGEKVFLECVQDMDHENMFWYRQDPGLGLRLIYFSYDVKMKEKGDIPEGYSVSREKKERFSLILESASTNQTSMYLCASSGVQYEQYFGPGTRLTVT.

This chain connects TRBV7-2 to TRBJ2-1, with TRBD2 matching 12 bases. V lost 5 bases, J lost 5 bases, and 4 bases stayed unmatched. This CDR3 is 15 amino acids long. Germline V gene data show CDR1 as SGHTA and CDR2 as FQGNSA. The CDR3 coding sequence is TGTGCCAGCAGCCCCCGGACTAGCGGGAACAATGAGCAGTTCTTC. This translates into CASSPRTSGNNEQFF.

The genes are TRBV10-3 and TRBJ1-6; 7 nucleotides align to TRBD1. The CDR3 runs to 15 residues. The junction had 9 bases not matched to a gene; V was cut back by 7 bases and J by 6 bases. Germline V gene data show CDR1 as ENHRY and CDR2 as SYGVKD. In nucleotides, the CDR3 is TGTGCCATCACTGACGGGACAGTCATTAATTCACCCCTCCACTTT. Its protein product is CAITDGTVINSPLHF.

The chain links TRBV19 to TRBJ1-5; 8 bases agree with TRBD1. J was trimmed by 0 bases and V by 5 bases; bases with no gene match: 12. Germline CDR1 is LNHDA and CDR2 is SQIVND (reference sequence). The CDR3 is made up of 18 amino acids. CDR3 sequence reads: CASSQPGQVRSSNQPQHF. In nucleotides, the CDR3 is TGTGCCAGTAGTCAACCGGGACAGGTTAGGAGTAGCAATCAGCCCCAGCATTTT.

This clone was detected only once. The CDR3 here is CSARDSYEQYF. In nucleotides, the CDR3 is TGCAGTGCTAGGGACAGCTACGAGCAGTACTTC. This chain links TRBV20-1 with TRBJ2-7; D is possibly TRBD1 (6 bases). Trimming pared 3 bases from V and 3 bases from J, leaving 6 bases between. The CDR3 extends over 11 amino acids. The germline gives CDR1 DFQATT, CDR2 SNEGSKA (reference sequence).

The rearrangement uses TRBV25-1 and TRBJ1-5; D is perhaps TRBD1 (5 bases). V was pared by 3 bases and J by 0 bases, with 6 bases between. The V gene's germline CDR1 is MGHDK and CDR2 SYGVNS. The CDR3 loop spans 14 amino acids. CDR3 nucleotides: TGTGCCAGCAGTGACGACAGTAGCAATCAGCCCCAGCATTTT. It is translated as CASSDDSSNQPQHF.

In this sample, this clone turned up once. The chain links TRBV19 to TRBJ1-2; D uncertain. CDR1 is LNHDA, CDR2 SQIVND, per germline (reference sequence). Trimming stripped 1 base from V and 8 bases from J, with 11 bases between. The CDR3 totals 13 residues. The CDR3 here is CASSIVGGIGYTF. The CDR3 region has the DNA TGTGCCAGTAGTATAGTTGGAGGGATCGGCTACACCTTC.

This clone showed up just once. The chain uses TRBV11-2 and TRBJ2-5; TRBD1 might be the D (5 bases). In germline, CDR1 is SGHAT, CDR2 FQNNGV. There are 13 residues in the CDR3. V was clipped by 0 bases and J by 4 bases, with 6 bases between them. CDR3 in DNA: TGTGCCAGCAGCTTAGATCAGGGAGAGACCCAGTACTTC. Its translation: CASSLDQGETQYF.

The chain links TRBV28 to TRBJ1-4; TRBD1 might be the D (5 bases). CDR1 is MDHEN, CDR2 SYDVKM, per germline. The CDR3 has 14 residues. V was trimmed by 6 bases and J by 8 bases, leaving 16 bases between them. CDR3 nucleotide sequence: TGTGCCAGCAGCCCGTTAGGTAGACAGGAAAAACTGTTTTTT. It codes for CASSPLGRQEKLFF.

The chain uses TRBV6-1 and TRBJ1-2; a possible D gene is TRBD1 (5 bases). Germline CDR1 and CDR2: MNHNS and SASEGT. The CDR3 loop spans 15 amino acids. V was clipped by 2 bases and J by 7 bases, with 17 bases between them. The CDR3 nucleotides are TGTGCCAGCAGTGAATTGACGGGGGGGTCGGCTGGCTACACCTTC. It codes for CASSELTGGSAGYTF.

The chain combines TRBV6-1 with TRBJ1-2, with D possibly being TRBD1 (5 bases). The germline V gene encodes CDR1 MNHNS and CDR2 SASEGT. This CDR3 contains 12 residues. V gave up 1 base and J gave up 7 bases, with 7 bases separating them. CDR3 DNA: TGTGCCAGCAGTGAAGTTAGGGGTGGCTACACCTTC. It yields the protein CASSEVRGGYTF.

The CDR3 nucleotides are TGCGCCAGCAGCTTTATTGTGAATGAGCAGTTCTTC. Residues: CASSFIVNEQFF. The chain combines TRBV5-1 with TRBJ2-1; the D is unclear. The CDR3 runs to 12 residues. CDR1 is SGHRS and CDR2 is YFSETQ in the germline V gene. With 2 bases removed from V and 7 bases from J, the gap between germline ends came to 7 bases.

The chain employs TRBV27 and TRBJ2-6, with D possibly matching TRBD1 (6 bases). The CDR3 consists of 18 residues. With 3 bases removed from V and 0 bases from J, the gap between germline ends came to 15 bases. Germline V lookup: CDR1 MNHEY, CDR2 SMNVEV (reference sequence). DNA of the CDR3: TGTGCCAGCAGTTTCTGGGACAACACCCACTCTGGGGCCAACGTCCTGACTTTC. Its protein is CASSFWDNTHSGANVLTF.

This chain connects TRBV7-9 to TRBJ1-2, with D possibly TRBD1 on 6 matching bases. Germline V lookup: CDR1 SEHNR, CDR2 FQNEAQ (reference sequence). V lost 8 bases, J lost 3 bases, and 16 bases lay in between. There are 14 residues in the CDR3. The CDR3 reads CASQQRDKDYGYTF. CDR3 DNA: TGTGCCAGCCAACAACGGGACAAGGACTATGGCTACACCTTC.

The chain couples TRBV7-9 to TRBJ2-7; tentatively, D is TRBD2 (6 bases). Trimming stripped 5 bases from V and 6 bases from J, with 20 bases between. From germline, CDR1 is SEHNR and CDR2 FQNEAQ (reference sequence). The CDR3 extends over 15 amino acids. The CDR3 DNA is TGTGCCAGCAGCGTACCGTTAGCGGTCCCGGGCGAGCAGTACTTC. It specifies CASSVPLAVPGEQYF.

The rearrangement uses TRBV27 and TRBJ1-6; TRBD1 matches 9 bases. V shed 8 bases and J 7 bases; nucleotides not matched to a gene: 9. CDR3 size: 15 residues. From germline, CDR1 is MNHEY and CDR2 SMNVEV (reference sequence). CDR3 coding DNA: TGTGCCAGCGTCCATACAGGGGGCGCAAATTCACCCCTCCACTTT. This sequence encodes CASVHTGGANSPLHF.

This clone is a singleton in its sample. This chain joins TRBV6-1 and TRBJ2-5; a possible D gene is TRBD1 (5 bases). Germline V gives CDR1 MNHNS, CDR2 SASEGT. The CDR3 extends over 15 amino acids. Between the trimmed V and J ends, which lost 5 bases and 1 base, there was a span of 14 bases. Here the CDR3 reads CASSKSRQPQETQYF. The DNA for the CDR3 is TGTGCCAGCAGTAAATCTCGACAGCCCCAAGAGACCCAGTACTTC.

The rearrangement joins TRBV29-1 to TRBJ1-1; D gene unclear. V lost 3 bases and J lost 4, with 12 bases in between. This CDR3 region has 13 residues. Germline lookup yields CDR1 SQVTM and CDR2 ANQGSEA. This CDR3 is CSVEGGGSTEAFF. CDR3 nucleotides: TGCAGCGTTGAGGGTGGTGGGAGCACTGAAGCTTTCTTT.

The chain has TRBV5-1 and TRBJ1-1; 7 bases align to TRBD1. The CDR3 runs to 13 residues. The trim removed 7 bases at V and 10 bases at J, leaving 13 bases unmatched. In germline, CDR1 is SGHRS, CDR2 YFSETQ. CDR3: CASQPTGLESAFF. CDR3 sequence (DNA): TGCGCCAGCCAGCCGACAGGGTTGGAATCAGCTTTCTTT.

The V and J genes are TRBV27 and TRBJ1-5; D gene unclear. The CDR3 totals 14 residues. In germline, CDR1 is MNHEY, CDR2 SMNVEV (reference sequence). V lost 3 bases and J lost 1, with 7 bases in between. CDR3 coding DNA: TGTGCCAGCAGTTTCGGTAAGAGCAATCAGCCCCAGCATTTT. Protein sequence: CASSFGKSNQPQHF.

CDR3: CASSVTSGGASTDTQYF. The DNA for the CDR3 is TGTGCCAGCAGTGTGACTAGCGGGGGGGCTAGCACAGATACGCAGTATTTT. This rearrangement joins TRBV2 to TRBJ2-3, with 14 positions matching TRBD2. The germline CDR1 and CDR2 sequences are SNHLY and FYNNEI. Trimming took 4 bases from V and 0 from J; bases not matched to a gene: 3. This CDR3 spans 17 amino acids.